A single T cell receptor beta chain is shown here with its context. The source of the sample is a study of shared T cell receptors in the human thymus. CDR1 MGHRA and CDR2 YSYEKL come from the germline V gene. The CDR3 is 18 residues long. V shed 0 bases and J 2 bases; nucleotides not matched to a gene: 9. Method: immunoSEQ multiplex PCR; TCRdb's copy keeps in-frame clones and lacks some. The sample contains hundreds of thousands of clones, around 87% of which appear only once. These data also formed part of another study, on human thymus T cells. That study adds: Immunologically healthy infants in Finland undergoing congenital heart defect surgery were the donors. Corrective heart surgery yielded the resections from which the thymus tissue came. Related studies found that unrelated individuals share highly overlapping thymic repertoires.

The chain uses TRBV4-1 and TRBJ2-1; 8 nucleotides align to TRBD2. The sample was thymocytes. The receptor was derived from a boy younger than two with a congenital heart defect. CDR3 sequence (DNA): TGCGCCAGCAGCCAAGATAGACCGGGACTAGGGGCCTACAATGAGCAGTTCTTC. Its translation: CASSQDRPGLGAYNEQFF.